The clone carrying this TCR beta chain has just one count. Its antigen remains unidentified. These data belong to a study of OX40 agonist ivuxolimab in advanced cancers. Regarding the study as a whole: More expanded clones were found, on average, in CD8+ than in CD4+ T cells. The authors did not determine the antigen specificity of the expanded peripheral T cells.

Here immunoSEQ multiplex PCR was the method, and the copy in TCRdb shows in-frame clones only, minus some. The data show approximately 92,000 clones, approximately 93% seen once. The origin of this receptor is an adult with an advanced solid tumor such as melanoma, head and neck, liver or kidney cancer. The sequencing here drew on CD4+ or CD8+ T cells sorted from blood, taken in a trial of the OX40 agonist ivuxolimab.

In DNA, the CDR3 is TGTGCCAGCAGCCCTGGGATGGACCAGTACTTC. Amino acid sequence: CASSPGMDQYF. This chain links TRBV11-2 with TRBJ2-4; D call uncertain. The CDR3 is 11 residues long. Deletions cut 5 bases from V and 13 bases from J, with 12 bases between. Germline V lookup: CDR1 SGHAT, CDR2 FQNNGV.